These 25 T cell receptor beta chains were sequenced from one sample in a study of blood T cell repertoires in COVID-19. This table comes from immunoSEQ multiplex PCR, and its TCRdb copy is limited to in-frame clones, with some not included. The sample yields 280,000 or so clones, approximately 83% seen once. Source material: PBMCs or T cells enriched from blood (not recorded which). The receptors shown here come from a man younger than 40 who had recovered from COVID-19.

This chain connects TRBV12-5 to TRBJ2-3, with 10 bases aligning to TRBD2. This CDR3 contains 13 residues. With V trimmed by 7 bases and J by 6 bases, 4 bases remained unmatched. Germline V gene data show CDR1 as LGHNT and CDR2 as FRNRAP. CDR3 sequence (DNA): TGTGCTAGTGAAAGCGGGGGGGCCGATACGCAGTATTTT. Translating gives CASESGGADTQYF.

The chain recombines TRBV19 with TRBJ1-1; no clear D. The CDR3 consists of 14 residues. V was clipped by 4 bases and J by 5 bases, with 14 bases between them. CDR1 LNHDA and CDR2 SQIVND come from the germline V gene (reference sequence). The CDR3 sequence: CASSTTHSGTEAFF. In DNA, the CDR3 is TGTGCCAGTAGTACCACACATTCGGGGACTGAAGCTTTCTTT.

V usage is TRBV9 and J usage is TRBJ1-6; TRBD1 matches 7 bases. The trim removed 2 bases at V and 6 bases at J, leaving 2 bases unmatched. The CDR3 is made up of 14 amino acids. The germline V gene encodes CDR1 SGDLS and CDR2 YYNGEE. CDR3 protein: CASSVGQTNSPLHF. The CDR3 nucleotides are TGTGCCAGCAGCGTGGGACAGACTAATTCACCCCTCCACTTT.

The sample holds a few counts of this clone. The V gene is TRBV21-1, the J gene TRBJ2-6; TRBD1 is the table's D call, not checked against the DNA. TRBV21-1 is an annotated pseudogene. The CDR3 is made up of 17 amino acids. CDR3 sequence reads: CASARQGVISGANVLTF. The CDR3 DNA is TGTGCCAGCGCCAGACAGGGAGTGATTTCTGGGGCCAACGTCCTGACTTTC.

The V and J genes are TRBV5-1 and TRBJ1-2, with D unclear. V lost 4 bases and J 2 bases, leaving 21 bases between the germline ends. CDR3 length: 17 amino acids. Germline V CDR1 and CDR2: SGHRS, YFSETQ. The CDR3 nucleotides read TGCGCCAGCAGCCCCGGGCCCGCCAACGGGATGAACTATGGCTACACCTTC. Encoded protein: CASSPGPANGMNYGYTF.

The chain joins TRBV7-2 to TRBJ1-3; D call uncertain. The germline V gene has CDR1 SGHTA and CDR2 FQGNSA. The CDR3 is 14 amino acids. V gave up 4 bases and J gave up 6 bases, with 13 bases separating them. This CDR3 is CASSSTSGENTIYF. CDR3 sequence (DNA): TGTGCCAGCAGCTCTACGTCGGGTGAAAACACCATATATTTT.

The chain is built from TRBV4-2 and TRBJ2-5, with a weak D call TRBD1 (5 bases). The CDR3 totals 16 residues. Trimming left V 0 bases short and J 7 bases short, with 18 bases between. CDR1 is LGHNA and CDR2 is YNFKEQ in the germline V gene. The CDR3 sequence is CASSQDGSGLQGTQYF. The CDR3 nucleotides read TGTGCCAGCAGCCAAGATGGGTCAGGTCTTCAGGGGACCCAGTACTTC.

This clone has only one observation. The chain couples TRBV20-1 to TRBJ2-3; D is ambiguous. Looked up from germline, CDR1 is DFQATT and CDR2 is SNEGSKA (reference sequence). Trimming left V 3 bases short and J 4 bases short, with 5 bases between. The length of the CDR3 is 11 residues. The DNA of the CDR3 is TGCAGTGCTAGTTTAGCAGATACGCAGTATTTT. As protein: CSASLADTQYF.

The CDR3 loop is CAGRQGANYGYTF. CDR3 DNA sequence: TGTGCCGGAAGACAGGGGGCTAACTATGGCTACACCTTC. This chain links TRBV30 with TRBJ1-2; 9 bases align to TRBD1. Germline V CDR1 and CDR2: GTSNPN, SVGIG (reference sequence). The CDR3 sequence is 13 residues long. V gave up 8 bases and J gave up 0 bases; unmatched junction bases: 4.

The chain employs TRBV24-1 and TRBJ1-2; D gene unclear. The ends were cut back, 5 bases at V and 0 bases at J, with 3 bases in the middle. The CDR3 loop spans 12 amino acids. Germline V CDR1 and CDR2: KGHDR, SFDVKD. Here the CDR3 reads CATSAANYGYTF. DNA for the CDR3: TGTGCCACCAGTGCCGCTAACTATGGCTACACCTTC.

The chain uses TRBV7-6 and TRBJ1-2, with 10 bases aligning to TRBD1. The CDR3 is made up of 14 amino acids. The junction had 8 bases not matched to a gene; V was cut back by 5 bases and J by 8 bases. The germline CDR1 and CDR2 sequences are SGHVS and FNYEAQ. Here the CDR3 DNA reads TGTGCCAGCAGCCCGGGGACAGGGGTAGCCGGCTACACCTTC. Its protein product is CASSPGTGVAGYTF.

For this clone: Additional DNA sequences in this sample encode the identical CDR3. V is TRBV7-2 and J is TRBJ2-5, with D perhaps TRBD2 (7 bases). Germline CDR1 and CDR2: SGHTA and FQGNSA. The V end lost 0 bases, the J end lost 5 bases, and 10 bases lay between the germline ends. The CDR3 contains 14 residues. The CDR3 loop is CASSLAGGRETQYF. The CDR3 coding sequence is TGTGCCAGCAGCTTAGCGGGGGGGCGGGAGACCCAGTACTTC.

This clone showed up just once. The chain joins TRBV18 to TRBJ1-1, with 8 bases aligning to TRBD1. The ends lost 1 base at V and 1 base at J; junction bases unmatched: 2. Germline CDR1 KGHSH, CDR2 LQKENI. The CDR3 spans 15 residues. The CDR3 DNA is TGTGCCAGCTCACCACGAGGACAGGGGAACACTGAAGCTTTCTTT. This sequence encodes CASSPRGQGNTEAFF. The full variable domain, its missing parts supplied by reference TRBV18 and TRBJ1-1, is NAGVMQNPRHLVRRRGQEARLRCSPMKGHSHVYWYRQLPEEGLKFMVYLQKENIIDESGMPKERFSAEFPKEGPSILRIQQVVRGDSAAYFCASSPRGQGNTEAFFGQGTRLTVV.

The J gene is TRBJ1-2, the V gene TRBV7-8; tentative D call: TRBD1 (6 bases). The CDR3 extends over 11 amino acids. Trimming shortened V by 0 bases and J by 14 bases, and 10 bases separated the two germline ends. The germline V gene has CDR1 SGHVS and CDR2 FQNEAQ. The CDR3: CASSLAGTTTF. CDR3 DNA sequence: TGTGCCAGCAGCTTAGCAGGGACAACGACCTTC.

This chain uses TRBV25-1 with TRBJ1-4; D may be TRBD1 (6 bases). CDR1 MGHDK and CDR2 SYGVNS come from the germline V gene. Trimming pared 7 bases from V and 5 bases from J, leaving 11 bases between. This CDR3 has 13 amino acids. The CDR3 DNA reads TGTGCCAGCACCGGGGGGCGAAATGAAAAACTGTTTTTT. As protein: CASTGGRNEKLFF.

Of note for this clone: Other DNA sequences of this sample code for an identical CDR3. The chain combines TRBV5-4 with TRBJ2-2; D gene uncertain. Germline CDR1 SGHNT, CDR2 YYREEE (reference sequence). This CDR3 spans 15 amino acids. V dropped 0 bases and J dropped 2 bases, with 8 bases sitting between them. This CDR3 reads CASSLVYGNTGELFF. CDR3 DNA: TGTGCCAGCAGCTTGGTTTACGGTAACACCGGGGAGCTGTTTTTT.

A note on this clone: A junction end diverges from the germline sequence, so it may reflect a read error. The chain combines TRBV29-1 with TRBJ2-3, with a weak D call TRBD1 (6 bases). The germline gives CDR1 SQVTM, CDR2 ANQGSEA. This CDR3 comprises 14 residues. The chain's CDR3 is CNVVPGGNTDTQYF. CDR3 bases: TGCAACGTTGTTCCTGGGGGCAACACAGATACGCAGTATTTT.

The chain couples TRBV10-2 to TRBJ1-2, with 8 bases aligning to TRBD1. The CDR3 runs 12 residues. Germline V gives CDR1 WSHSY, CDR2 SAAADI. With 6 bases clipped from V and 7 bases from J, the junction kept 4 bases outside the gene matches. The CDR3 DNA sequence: TGCGCCAGCAGCTCCGGGACAGGTGGCTACACCTTC. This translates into CASSSGTGGYTF.

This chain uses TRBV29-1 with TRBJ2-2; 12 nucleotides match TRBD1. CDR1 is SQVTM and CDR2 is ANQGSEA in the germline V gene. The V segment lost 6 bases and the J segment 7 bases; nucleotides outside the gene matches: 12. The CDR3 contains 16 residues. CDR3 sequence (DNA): TGCAGCGTCGAAAACCGGGACAGGGGGCATAACGGGGAGCTGTTTTTT. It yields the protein CSVENRDRGHNGELFF.

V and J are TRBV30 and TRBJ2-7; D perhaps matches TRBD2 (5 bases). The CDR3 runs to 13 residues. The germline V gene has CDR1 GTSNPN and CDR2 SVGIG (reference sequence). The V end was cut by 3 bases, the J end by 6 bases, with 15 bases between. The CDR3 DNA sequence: TGTGCCTGGAGCGACACTAACAGCGGCGAGCAGTACTTC. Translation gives CAWSDTNSGEQYF.

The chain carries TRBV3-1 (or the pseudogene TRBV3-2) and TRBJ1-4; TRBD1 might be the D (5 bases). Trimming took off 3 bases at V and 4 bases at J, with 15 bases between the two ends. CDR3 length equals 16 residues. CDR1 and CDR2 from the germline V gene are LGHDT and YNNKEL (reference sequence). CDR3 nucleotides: TGTGCCAGCAGCCAGGATACGACAGAGGATAATGAAAAACTGTTTTTT. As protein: CASSQDTTEDNEKLFF.

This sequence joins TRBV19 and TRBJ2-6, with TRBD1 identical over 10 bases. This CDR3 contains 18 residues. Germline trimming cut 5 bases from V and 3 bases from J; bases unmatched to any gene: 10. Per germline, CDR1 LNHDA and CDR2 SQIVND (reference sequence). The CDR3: CASSPRTGGKVGANVLTF. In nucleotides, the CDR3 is TGTGCCAGTAGTCCCCGGACAGGGGGGAAGGTTGGGGCCAACGTCCTGACTTTC.

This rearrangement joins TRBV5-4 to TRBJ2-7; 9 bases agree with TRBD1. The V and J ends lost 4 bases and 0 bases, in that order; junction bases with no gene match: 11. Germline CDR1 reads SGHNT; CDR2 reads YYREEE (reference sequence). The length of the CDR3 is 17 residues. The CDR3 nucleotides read TGTGCCAGCAGCCCGGGACAGGGTCTAGGAGCCTCCTACGAGCAGTACTTC. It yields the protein CASSPGQGLGASYEQYF.

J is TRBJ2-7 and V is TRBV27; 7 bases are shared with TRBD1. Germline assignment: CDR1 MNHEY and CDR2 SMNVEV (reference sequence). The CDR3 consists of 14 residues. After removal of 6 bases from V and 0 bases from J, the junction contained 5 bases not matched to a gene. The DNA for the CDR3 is TGTGCCAGCAGACAGGACAGGAGCTCCTACGAGCAGTACTTC. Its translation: CASRQDRSSYEQYF.

The CDR3 DNA reads as TGCAGCGTTGCGGTGCTAATATTAACTGGACTGGAAGCTTTCTTT. Encoded protein: CSVAVLILTGLEAFF. The rearrangement uses TRBV29-1 and TRBJ1-1, with unresolved D. The length of the CDR3 is 15 residues. Trimming stripped 4 bases from V and 8 bases from J, with 23 bases between. The germline V gene encodes CDR1 SQVTM and CDR2 ANQGSEA.